The 20 T cell receptor beta chains listed next were all sequenced from one sample in a study of response to subunit inactivated influenza vaccine. TCRdb analysed the RT-PCR reads with MiXCR anew, one entry per CDR3 protein. The sample consists of more than 500,000 distinct CDR3 sequences, approximately 10% of them appearing once. This sample was also put to use in a study of T cells expressing NK-cell markers. That work contributes: Beta-chain TCR cDNA was generated via 5'RACE template switching with UMIs.

The sample consisted of PBMCs from blood, taken on the day of vaccination. These receptors all stem from a man over 45 who received an inactivated influenza vaccine.

This clonotype was recorded at least ten times. The V and J genes are TRBV5-1 and TRBJ1-4; D remains unclear. The CDR3 spans 13 residues. V lost 2 bases and J lost 7, with 9 bases in between. CDR1 is SGHRS, CDR2 YFSETQ, per germline. As DNA, the CDR3 is TGCGCCAGCAGCTTCTCTTTGGGTGAAAAACTGTTTTTT. Protein product: CASSFSLGEKLFF.

The V and J genes are TRBV29-1 and TRBJ2-1; TRBD2 matches at 11 bases. The CDR3 loop spans 13 amino acids. The trim removed 4 bases at V and 7 bases at J, leaving 3 bases unmatched. CDR1 is SQVTM, CDR2 ANQGSEA, per germline. The CDR3 DNA follows: TGCAGCGTTGGACTAGCGGGAAAGAATGAGCAGTTCTTC. Protein: CSVGLAGKNEQFF.

This chain connects TRBV6-2 or TRBV6-3 to TRBJ2-3, with D uncertain. Germline lookup yields CDR1 MNHEY and CDR2 SVGEGT. This CDR3 spans 12 amino acids. The V gene lost 11 bases and the J gene lost 1 base, with 10 bases spanning the gap. CDR3 bases: TGTGCCTCCCATGGTGGCACAGATACGCAGTATTTT. Protein sequence: CASHGGTDTQYF.

This rearrangement joins TRBV5-1 to TRBJ1-1; tentatively, D is TRBD1 (5 bases). The CDR3 loop spans 13 amino acids. The V end was cut by 0 bases, the J end by 11 bases, with 14 bases between. Germline V lookup: CDR1 SGHRS, CDR2 YFSETQ. The CDR3 spells CASSLDSMGPAFF. The CDR3 bases are TGCGCCAGCAGCTTGGATTCGATGGGGCCGGCTTTCTTT.

The chain links TRBV4-2 to TRBJ2-7, with 12 nucleotides matching TRBD2. Germline CDR1 reads LGHNA; CDR2 reads YNFKEQ. The V and J ends lost 0 bases and 6 bases, in that order; junction bases with no gene match: 9. The CDR3 runs to 17 residues. CDR3 region: CASSQEAPSGRVREQYF. DNA of the CDR3: TGTGCCAGCAGCCAAGAAGCCCCTAGCGGGAGGGTTCGCGAGCAGTACTTC.

CDR3 DNA sequence: TGTGCCAGCAGCGTAGATCCGTACAATGAGCAGTTCTTC. It yields the protein CASSVDPYNEQFF. The rearrangement links TRBV9 to TRBJ2-1; D remains ambiguous. CDR1 is SGDLS, CDR2 YYNGEE, per germline. The ends were cut back, 0 bases at V and 4 bases at J, with 5 bases in the middle. The CDR3 runs 13 residues.

The sample holds many counts of this clonotype. The V and J genes are TRBV21-1 and TRBJ2-2. TRBV21-1 is classified as a pseudogene. The CDR3 totals 13 residues. This CDR3 is CASRSRNTGELFF. CDR3 coding DNA: TGTGCCAGCAGGAGCAGAAACACCGGGGAGCTGTTTTTT.

This clonotype came up a few times. The chain is built from TRBV10-3 and TRBJ2-1, with a weak D call TRBD2 (6 bases). CDR3 length: 12 amino acids. Germline CDR1 ENHRY, CDR2 SYGVKD. Trimming stripped 10 bases from V and 2 bases from J, with 9 bases between. As DNA, the CDR3 is TGTGCCACCGGGGGAACCTACAATGAGCAGTTCTTC. This translates into CATGGTYNEQFF.

With respect to this clonotype: One end of the junction varies from germline; a read error may be responsible. V is TRBV4-2 and J is TRBJ2-2; tentatively, D is TRBD1 (6 bases). Germline loops: CDR1 LGHNA, CDR2 YNFKEQ. CDR3 size: 16 residues. CDR3 loop: CASSQEPGENTGKLFF. The DNA for the CDR3 is TGTGCCAGCAGCCAAGAACCAGGGGAGAACACCGGGAAGCTGTTTTTT.

V usage is TRBV6-1 and J usage is TRBJ1-1; D uncertain. Trimming cost V 3 bases and J 3 bases, with 8 bases left between them. The V gene's germline CDR1 is MNHNS and CDR2 SASEGT. The CDR3 covers 13 residues. CDR3 in amino acids: CASSEAGDTEAFF. The CDR3 bases are TGTGCCAGCAGTGAGGCTGGGGACACTGAAGCTTTCTTT.

This clonotype has a handful of counts. The chain couples TRBV18 to TRBJ2-6; D ambiguous. Trimming shortened V by 1 base and J by 2 bases, and 9 bases separated the two germline ends. The CDR3 runs to 16 residues. Germline assignment: CDR1 KGHSH and CDR2 LQKENI. For the CDR3, the DNA is TGTGCCAGCTCACCACTCCCGCTCGCTGGGGCCAACGTCCTGACTTTC. This codes for CASSPLPLAGANVLTF.

As concerns this clonotype: The junction and the germline gene differ at one end; a read error may be behind it. J is TRBJ2-3 and V is TRBV28; D might be TRBD1 or TRBD2, each matching 6 bases. The CDR3 has 12 residues. Looked up from germline, CDR1 is MDHEN and CDR2 is SYDVKM. CDR3: CASSLYRGAGHF. In nucleotides, the CDR3 is TGTGCCAGCAGTTTATATAGGGGGGCAGGACATTTT.

This clonotype was picked up a small number of times. CDR3 sequence reads: CASSVRVSGEQYF. CDR3 nucleotide sequence: TGTGCCAGCAGTGTCCGGGTTTCGGGCGAGCAGTACTTC. The genes are TRBV6-1 and TRBJ2-7; no definite D call. Between the trimmed V and J ends, which lost 4 bases and 6 bases, there was a span of 13 bases. This CDR3 spans 13 amino acids. Germline lookup yields CDR1 MNHNS and CDR2 SASEGT.

This clonotype showed up many times. The chain combines TRBV2 with TRBJ2-1; 9 positions match TRBD2. This CDR3 is 16 amino acids long. V shed 7 bases, J shed 1 base, and the junction held 8 bases outside the gene matches. Germline V CDR1 and CDR2: SNHLY, FYNNEI. CDR3: CASKGVGLASYNEQFF. For the CDR3, the DNA is TGTGCCAGCAAGGGGGTGGGACTAGCTTCCTACAATGAGCAGTTCTTC.

A few counts support this clonotype. The V gene is TRBV5-4, the J gene TRBJ1-2; tentatively, D is TRBD1 (5 bases). Germline-derived CDR1 and CDR2 are SGHNT and YYREEE (reference sequence). The CDR3 loop spans 15 amino acids. V lost 4 bases to trimming and J lost 7 bases, with 20 bases between them. The CDR3: CASSPPSRAGSGYTF. For the CDR3, the DNA is TGTGCCAGCAGCCCCCCCTCGAGGGCAGGGAGTGGCTACACCTTC.

This clonotype was found many times. V gene TRBV11-2 combines with J gene TRBJ2-3; 8 nucleotides line up with TRBD2. V shed 4 bases, J shed 3 bases, and the junction held 6 bases outside the gene matches. CDR1 SGHAT and CDR2 FQNNGV come from the germline V gene. CDR3 length: 15 residues. In DNA, the CDR3 is TGTGCCAGCAGCTCCCTTAAGCGGGGGACAGATACGCAGTATTTT. Its protein is CASSSLKRGTDTQYF.

This clonotype was recorded a few times. The genes are TRBV6-5 and TRBJ1-1; tentative D call: TRBD1 (6 bases). CDR1 MNHEY and CDR2 SVGAGI come from the germline V gene. The CDR3 totals 13 residues. Deletions cut 2 bases from V and 3 bases from J, with 7 bases between. CDR3 sequence: CASSYRTDTEAFF. The CDR3 nucleotides are TGTGCCAGCAGTTACCGGACAGACACTGAAGCTTTCTTT.

The sample holds a few counts of this clonotype. The chain recombines TRBV7-9 with TRBJ2-7; TRBD2 agrees at 8 bases. This CDR3 is 13 amino acids long. Germline trimming cut 5 bases from V and 7 bases from J; bases unmatched to any gene: 7. Germline V gene lookup returns CDR1 SEHNR and CDR2 FQNEAQ (reference sequence). DNA for the CDR3: TGTGCCAGCAGCGAAGCGGGAGTGGGGGAGCAGTACTTC. It specifies CASSEAGVGEQYF.

This clonotype was found a few times. DNA of the CDR3: TGCGCCAGCAGCTCCAAACCGGGACAGAGCCTAAATGAGCAGTTCTTC. As protein: CASSSKPGQSLNEQFF. The genes are TRBV5-1 and TRBJ2-1; TRBD1 matches at 7 bases. V trimming: 3 bases; J trimming: 7 bases; junction bases outside the gene matches: 13. From germline, CDR1 is SGHRS and CDR2 YFSETQ. The CDR3 is made up of 16 amino acids.

The chain combines TRBV7-9 with TRBJ2-7, with D tentatively TRBD2 (5 bases). This CDR3 has 13 residues. V was shortened by 1 base and J by 7 bases, with 11 bases between the two germline ends. Germline CDR1 and CDR2: SEHNR and FQNEAQ (reference sequence). This CDR3 is CASSLVRSGEQYF. CDR3 DNA: TGTGCCAGCAGCTTAGTCAGGTCGGGGGAGCAGTACTTC.